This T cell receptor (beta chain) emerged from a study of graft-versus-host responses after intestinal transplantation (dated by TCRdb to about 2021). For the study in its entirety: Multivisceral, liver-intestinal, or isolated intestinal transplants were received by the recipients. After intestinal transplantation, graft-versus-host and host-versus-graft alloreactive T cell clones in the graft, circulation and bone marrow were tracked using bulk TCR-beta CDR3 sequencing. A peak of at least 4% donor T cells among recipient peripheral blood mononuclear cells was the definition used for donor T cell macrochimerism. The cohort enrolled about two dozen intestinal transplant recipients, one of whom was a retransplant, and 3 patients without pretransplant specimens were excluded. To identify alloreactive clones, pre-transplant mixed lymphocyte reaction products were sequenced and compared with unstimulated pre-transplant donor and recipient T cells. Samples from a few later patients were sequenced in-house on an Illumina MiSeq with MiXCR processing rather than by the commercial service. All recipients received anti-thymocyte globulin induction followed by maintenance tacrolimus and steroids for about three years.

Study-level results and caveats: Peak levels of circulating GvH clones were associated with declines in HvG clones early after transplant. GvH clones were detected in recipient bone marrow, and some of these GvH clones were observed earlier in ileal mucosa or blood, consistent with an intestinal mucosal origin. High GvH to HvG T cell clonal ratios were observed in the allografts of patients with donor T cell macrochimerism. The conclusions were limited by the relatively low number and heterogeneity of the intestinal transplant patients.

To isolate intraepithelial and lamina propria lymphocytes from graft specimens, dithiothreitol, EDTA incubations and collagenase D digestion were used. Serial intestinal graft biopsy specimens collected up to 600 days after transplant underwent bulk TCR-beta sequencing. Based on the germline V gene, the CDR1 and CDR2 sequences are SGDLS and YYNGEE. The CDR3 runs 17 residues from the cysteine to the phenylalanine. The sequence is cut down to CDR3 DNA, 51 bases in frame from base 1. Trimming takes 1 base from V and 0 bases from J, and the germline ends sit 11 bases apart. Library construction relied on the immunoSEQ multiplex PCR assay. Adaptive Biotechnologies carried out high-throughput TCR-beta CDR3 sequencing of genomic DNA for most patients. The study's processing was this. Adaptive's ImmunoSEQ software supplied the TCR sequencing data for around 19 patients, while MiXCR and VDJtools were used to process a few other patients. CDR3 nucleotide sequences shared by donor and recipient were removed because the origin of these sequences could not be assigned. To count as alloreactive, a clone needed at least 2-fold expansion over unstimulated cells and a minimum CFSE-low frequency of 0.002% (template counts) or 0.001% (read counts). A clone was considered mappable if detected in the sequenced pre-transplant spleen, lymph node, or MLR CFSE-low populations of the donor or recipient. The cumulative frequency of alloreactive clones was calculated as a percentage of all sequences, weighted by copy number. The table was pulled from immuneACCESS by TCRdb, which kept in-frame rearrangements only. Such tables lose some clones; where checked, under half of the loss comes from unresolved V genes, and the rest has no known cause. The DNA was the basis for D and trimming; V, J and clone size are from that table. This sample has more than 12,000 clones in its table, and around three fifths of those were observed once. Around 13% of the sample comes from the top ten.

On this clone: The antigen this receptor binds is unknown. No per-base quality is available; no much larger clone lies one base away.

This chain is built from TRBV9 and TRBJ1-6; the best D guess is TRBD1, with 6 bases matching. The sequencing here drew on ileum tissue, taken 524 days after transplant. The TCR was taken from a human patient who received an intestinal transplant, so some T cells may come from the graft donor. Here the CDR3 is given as CASSVTTGSSYNSPLHF. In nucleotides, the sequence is TGTGCCAGCAGCGTAACTACAGGGAGCTCCTATAATTCACCCCTCCACTTT.